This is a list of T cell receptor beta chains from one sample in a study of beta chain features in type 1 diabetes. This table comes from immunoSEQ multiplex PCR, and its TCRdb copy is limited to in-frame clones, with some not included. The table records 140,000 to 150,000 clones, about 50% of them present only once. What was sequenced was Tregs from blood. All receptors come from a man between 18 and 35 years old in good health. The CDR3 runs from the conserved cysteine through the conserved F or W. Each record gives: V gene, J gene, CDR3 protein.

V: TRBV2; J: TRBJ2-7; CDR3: CASTLDRGAYEQYF
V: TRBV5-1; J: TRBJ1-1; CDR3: CASSSDRVETEAFF
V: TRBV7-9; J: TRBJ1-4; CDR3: CASSTRARGEKLFF
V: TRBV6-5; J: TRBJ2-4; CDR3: CASSRQGWAKNIQYF
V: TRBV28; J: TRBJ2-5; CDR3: CASSILGLAGVETQYF
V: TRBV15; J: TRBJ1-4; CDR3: CATSRHPRDRGEKLFF
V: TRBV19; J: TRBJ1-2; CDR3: CASSLDRILPYGYTF
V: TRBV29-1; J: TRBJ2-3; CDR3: CSVEDPGDTQYF
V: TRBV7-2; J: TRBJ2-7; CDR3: CASTEVPSRSEQYF
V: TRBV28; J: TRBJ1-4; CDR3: CASSLWTESTNEKLFF
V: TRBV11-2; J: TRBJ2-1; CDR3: CASSLGVRRASYNEQFF
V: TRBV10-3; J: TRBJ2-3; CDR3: CAISDFGSGADTQYF
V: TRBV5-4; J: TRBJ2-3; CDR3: CASSQLLAGGTDTQYF
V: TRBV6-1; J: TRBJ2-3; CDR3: CASCTGSYTQYF
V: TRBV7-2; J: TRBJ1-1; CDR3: CASSFTAGPNTEAFF
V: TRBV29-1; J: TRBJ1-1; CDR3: CSVVRVNTEAFF
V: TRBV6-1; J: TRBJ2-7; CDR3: CASRILAGSYEQYF
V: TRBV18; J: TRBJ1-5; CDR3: CASSATGQSNQPQHF
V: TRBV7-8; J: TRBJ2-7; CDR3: CASSFHYEQYF
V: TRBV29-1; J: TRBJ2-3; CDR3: CSVKGQGGSTDTQYF
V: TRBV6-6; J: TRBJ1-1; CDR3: CASSYSGAGTEAFF
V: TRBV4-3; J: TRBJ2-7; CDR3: CASSQDHAGREQYF
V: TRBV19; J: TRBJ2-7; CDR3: CASSILSREAEQYF
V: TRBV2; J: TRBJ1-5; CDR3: CASRRDRGHQPQHF
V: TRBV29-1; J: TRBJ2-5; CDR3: CSVFQTGKRGETQYF
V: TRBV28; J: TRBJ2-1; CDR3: CASWASGGAHEQFF
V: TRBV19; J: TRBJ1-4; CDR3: CASNGYGGGKLFF
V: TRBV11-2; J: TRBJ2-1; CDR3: CASSSSRLAGGPREQFF
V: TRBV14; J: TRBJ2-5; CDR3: CASSPLVPETQYF
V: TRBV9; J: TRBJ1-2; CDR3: CASKSGFRGYTF
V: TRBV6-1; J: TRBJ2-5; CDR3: CASRAGTSETQYF
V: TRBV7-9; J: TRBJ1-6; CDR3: CASSSDPGTGTSPLHF
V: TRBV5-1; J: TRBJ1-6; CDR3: CASSLAGVRSPLHF
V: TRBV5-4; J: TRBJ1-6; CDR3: CASSSGLTRRNSPLHF
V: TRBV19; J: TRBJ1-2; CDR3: CASTTGTGNGYTF
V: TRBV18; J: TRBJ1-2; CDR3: CASSPGQGPEWGYTF
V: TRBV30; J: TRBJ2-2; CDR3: CAWSAYLLSRDRGRTGELFF
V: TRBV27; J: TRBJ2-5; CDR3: CASSFGGSSGGETQYF
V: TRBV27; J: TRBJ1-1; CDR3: CASSFRGSNTEAFF
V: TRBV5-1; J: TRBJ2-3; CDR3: CASSLDLSTDTQYF
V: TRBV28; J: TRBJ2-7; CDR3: CASSPYGDWNSYEQYF
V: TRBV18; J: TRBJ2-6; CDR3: CASSPGRGGTFSGANVLTF
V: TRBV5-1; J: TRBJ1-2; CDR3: CASSVGTRANYGYTF
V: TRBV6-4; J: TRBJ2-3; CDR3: CASSDWGGYF
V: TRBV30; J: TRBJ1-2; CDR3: CAWSVLRTRAMGGYTF
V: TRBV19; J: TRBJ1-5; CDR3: CASSILRGTGRSNQPQHF
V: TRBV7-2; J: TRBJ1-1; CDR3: CASIRGGALNTEAFF
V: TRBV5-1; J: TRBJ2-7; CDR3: CASSLGPTVQVSSYEQYF
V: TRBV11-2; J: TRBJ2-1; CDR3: CASSLVGRVDNEQFF
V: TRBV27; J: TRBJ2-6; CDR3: CASSTGLVPVGANVLTF
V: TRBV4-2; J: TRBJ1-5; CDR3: CASSPGTGNQPQHF
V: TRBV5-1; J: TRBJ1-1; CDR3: CASSGADTRYEAFF
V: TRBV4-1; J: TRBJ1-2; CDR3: CASSQVPFEGAPNGYTF
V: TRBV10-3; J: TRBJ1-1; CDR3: CAISGLARDMNTEAFF
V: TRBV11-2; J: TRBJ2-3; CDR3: CASSLGRGSTDTQYF
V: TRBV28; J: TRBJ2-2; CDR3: CASSPWEKNTGELFF
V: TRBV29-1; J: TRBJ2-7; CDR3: CSVETPATSRPYEQYF
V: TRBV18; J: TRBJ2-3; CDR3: CASSHSSTSTDTQYF